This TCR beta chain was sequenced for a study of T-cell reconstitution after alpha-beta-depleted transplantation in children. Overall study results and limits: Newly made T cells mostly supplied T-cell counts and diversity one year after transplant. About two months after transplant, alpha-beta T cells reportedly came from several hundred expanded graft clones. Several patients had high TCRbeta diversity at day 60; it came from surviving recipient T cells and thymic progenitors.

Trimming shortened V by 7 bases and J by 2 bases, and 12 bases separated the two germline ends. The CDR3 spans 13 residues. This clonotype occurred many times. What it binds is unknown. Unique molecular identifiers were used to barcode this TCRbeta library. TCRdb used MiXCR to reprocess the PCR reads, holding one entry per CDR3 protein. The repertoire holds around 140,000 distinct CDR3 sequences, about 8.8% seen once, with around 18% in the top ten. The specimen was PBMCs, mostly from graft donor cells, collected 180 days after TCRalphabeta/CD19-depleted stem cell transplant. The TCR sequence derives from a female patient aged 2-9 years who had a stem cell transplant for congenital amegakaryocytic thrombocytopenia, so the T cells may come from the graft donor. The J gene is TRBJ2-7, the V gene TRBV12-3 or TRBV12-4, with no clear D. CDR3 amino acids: CASKKDTPYEQYF. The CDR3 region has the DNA TGTGCCAGCAAGAAAGACACTCCCTACGAGCAGTACTTC.